This TCR beta chain was found in a study of relationships among human T cell subsets (dated by TCRdb to 2010 to 2012). In the study overall: Sequencing was performed on eight distinct blood T cell populations: pan T, CD8 cytotoxic, regulatory, Th1, Th2, naive plus transitional, activated and memory cells.

Miltenyi superparamagnetic beads coated with subset-specific monoclonal antibodies were used to isolate the T cell subsets. Every T cell population came from peripheral blood. Ficoll separation was used to obtain mononuclear cells from whole blood, after which anti-CD14 microbeads were used to deplete monocytes. Right after isolation, the cell populations were resuspended in RNAprotect reagent. In general terms, the pan T sample was made up of CD3+ T cells. The library relied on multiplex PCR. The sequencer was a 454 GS FLX. Semiquantitative ARM-PCR was used to amplify the TCR alpha and beta CDR3 regions from mRNA. ARM-PCR used tagged nested gene-specific primers, after which communal superprimers carried out exponential amplification. Exonuclease was used to remove the nested primers before the first-round PCR products went through the second amplification round. Sequencing of the amplicons was performed on the 454 platform, which allows millions of DNA fragments to be sequenced rapidly without cloning bias. A read counted as effective if the read could be mapped to both V and J germline segments. In the source study's methods: IRmap was used to assign reads to germline V, D and J segments, and IRmap relies on pyromap, a Smith-Waterman modification adapted to 454 sequencing errors. D-beta assignments were filtered with cutoffs set at the 99th percentile of alignment scores obtained from simulated random sequences. CDR3 was defined as the amino acids between the conserved V-segment Y[YFLI]C motif and the J-segment [FW]GXGT motif. A compound Poisson process model, previously applied to large-scale EST data, was used to estimate repertoire diversity. A cross-contamination detection procedure was applied to argue against sample contamination as the source of shared CDR3s. Through fastp at Q25 and MiXCR, TCRdb rebuilt clones from the public reads, retaining in-frame beta chains. Every entry covers one CDR3 protein and lists the most common genes and DNA from its rows. These V and J calls derive from TCRdb rather than the authors' analysis. The sample profile shows around 15,000 distinct CDR3 sequences; roughly 60% of them were found once. The ten largest make up under 40% of the sample.

Results and caveats for the whole study, not just this receptor: Over 50% of CD8+ cytotoxic sequences belonged to clones with over 100 reads, whereas regulatory and Th2 subsets showed few such clones. T cell counts went unrecorded for a couple of pan T samples, which were processed alongside pan B cells. The substantial sharing of CDR3s among Th1, Th2 and regulatory T cells was interpreted as suggesting that cell fate choices are stochastic. No statistically significant differences in V, D and J usage, CDR3 length or N-nucleotide additions were observed among the seven subsets. A CD4+CD8+ double-positive population could not be ruled out by the bead-based sorting.

CDR1 MNHEY and CDR2 SVGAGI were looked up in the germline V gene. Taken from cysteine to phenylalanine, the CDR3 has 15 residues. Kept here is only the CDR3 DNA, which spans 45 bases and is read in frame from base 1. Trimming takes 6 bases off V and 5 bases off J; junction bases not matched to a gene: 12. Of note for this clonotype: No antigen is known for it. No base qualities exist here, and no much larger clone lies one base off it.

The sequencing input was total T cells sorted from blood. In the paper's terms, the cell subset or site label means: CD3+ T cells in general. The receptor chain draws on TRBV6-5 and TRBJ2-7, and 8 bases in between align with TRBD2. The clonotype comes from a man aged 35-49 years in good health. Read as DNA, the sequence is TGTGCCAGCAGCCTGTATAAGCGGGAGTTCCACGAGCAGTACTTC. Translated, this gives CASSLYKREFHEQYF.